The present T cell receptor (beta chain) was sequenced within a study of T cell responses to AZD1222 COVID-19 vaccine. Study-wide points: A rise in Spike-specific TCR breadth and depth followed two AZD1222 doses. It should be noted that donors were predominantly white British and more often female, and clonal diversity was possibly underestimated.

Using immunoSEQ multiplex PCR, the repertoire was profiled, and TCRdb retains in-frame clones only, with some absent. The sample records fewer than 90,000 clones, approximately 91% being singletons. V gave up 3 bases and J gave up 4 bases; unmatched junction bases: 2. The CDR3 is 14 residues long. The V gene's germline CDR1 is SGDLS and CDR2 YYNGEE. On this clone: Its antigen remains unknown.

This clonotype was obtained from an adult in good health. V and J are TRBV9 and TRBJ1-5; TRBD1 matches at 9 bases. The sequences come from peripheral blood, collected on day 0 of AZD1222 vaccination. The CDR3 here is CASSDGQGNQPQHF. The CDR3 nucleotides read TGTGCCAGCAGCGATGGACAGGGGAATCAGCCCCAGCATTTT.